This T cell receptor (beta chain) was captured by sequencing in a study of cytomegalovirus exposure and HLA in healthy donors. Study outcomes and limitations: Some V segments, TRBV6-2 and TRBV6-3 among them, were indistinguishable and were therefore excluded. In a later analysis, V- and J-gene trimming of beta chains associated with a DCLRE1C missense variant, replicated independently. Association with HLA alleles at 0.05 false discovery rate was found for around 15,000 TCR beta sequences in a later analysis.

There are 16 residues in the CDR3. Germline assignment: CDR1 LNHDA and CDR2 SQIVND (reference sequence). V lost 7 bases to trimming and J lost 0 bases; unmatched junction nucleotides: 6. A word on this clone: The antigen is undetermined.

The PCR contained 60 Vbeta and 13 Jbeta primers. The table came from immunoSEQ multiplex PCR; TCRdb's copy has only in-frame clones and leaves some out. The repertoire includes 150,000 to 200,000 clones, around 87% of them detected once, and 1.5% to 2% sits in the top ten. J is TRBJ1-6 and V is TRBV19; 7 positions agree with TRBD1. Specimen: PBMCs. The clonotype originates from a woman aged 18-29 years in good health and CMV-seronegative. The CDR3 loop reads CASKGTARSYNSPLHF. Here the CDR3 DNA reads TGTGCCAGTAAGGGGACAGCGCGCTCCTATAATTCACCCCTCCACTTT.